This record covers a single T cell receptor beta chain. The data originate from a study of blood T cell repertoires in COVID-19. Repertoires were generated with immunoSEQ multiplex PCR, while TCRdb's copy carries only in-frame clones and drops some. The sample records roughly 60,000 clones, approximately 88% being singletons. The J segment lost 0 bases and the V segment lost 5 bases, leaving 2 bases of the junction unmatched. Germline V CDR1 and CDR2: SGHRS, YFSETQ. The CDR3 covers 14 residues. This TCR came from a man between 60 and 70 years old with COVID-19, enrolled during active disease. The V gene is TRBV5-1, the J gene TRBJ1-1; 9 positions match TRBD1. Input material: peripheral blood. Here the CDR3 reads CASRQGAMNTEAFF. The CDR3 DNA reads TGCGCCAGCAGACAGGGGGCAATGAACACTGAAGCTTTCTTT. Complete variable domain (other parts from reference TRBV5-1 and TRBJ1-1): KAGVTQTPRYLIKTRGQQVTLSCSPISGHRSVSWYQQTPGQGLQFLFEYFSETQRNKGNFPGRFSGRQFSNSRSEMNVSTLELGDSALYLCASRQGAMNTEAFFGQGTRLTVV.